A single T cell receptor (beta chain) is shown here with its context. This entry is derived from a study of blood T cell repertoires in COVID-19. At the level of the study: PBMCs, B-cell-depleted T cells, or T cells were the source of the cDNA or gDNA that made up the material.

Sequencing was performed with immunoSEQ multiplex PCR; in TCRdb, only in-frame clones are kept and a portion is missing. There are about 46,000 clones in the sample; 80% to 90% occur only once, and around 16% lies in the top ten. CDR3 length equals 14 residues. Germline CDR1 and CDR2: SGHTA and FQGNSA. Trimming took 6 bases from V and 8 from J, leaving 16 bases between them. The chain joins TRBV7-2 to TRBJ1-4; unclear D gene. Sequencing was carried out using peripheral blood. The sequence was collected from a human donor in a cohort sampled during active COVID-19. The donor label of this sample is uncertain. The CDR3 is CASRPGGLEEKLFF. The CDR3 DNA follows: TGTGCCAGCAGGCCAGGTGGCCTCGAAGAAAAACTGTTTTTT.